The rows below give T cell receptor beta chains drawn from one sample of a study of blood T cells in healthy people across ages. A single record per CDR3 protein comes from TCRdb applying MiXCR to the 5' RACE reads. The table lists approximately 1.5 million distinct CDR3 sequences, about 35% of them singletons. Specimen: blood. Source of these receptors: a woman aged 25 to 45 in good health. The CDR3 runs from the conserved cysteine through the conserved F or W. The order of the fields is D gene, V gene, J gene, clone size, CDR3 DNA, CDR3 protein. The D gene is left open where the match is weak. Clone size appears in some rows only: once, few, many, or a class for an expanded clone.

d_call: .
v_call: TRBV6-1
j_call: TRBJ2-7
clone_size: .
cdr3_nt: TGTGCCAGCAACCAAGGGGGGACTACGGGCTACGAGCAGTACTTC
cdr3_aa: CASNQGGTTGYEQYF

d_call: TRBD1
v_call: TRBV12-3/TRBV12-4
j_call: TRBJ1-5
clone_size: few
cdr3_nt: TGTGCCAGCAGTGTCGGGACAGGCCTGAATCAGCCCCAGCATTTT
cdr3_aa: CASSVGTGLNQPQHF

d_call: .
v_call: TRBV10-3
j_call: TRBJ2-7
clone_size: few
cdr3_nt: TGTGCCATCAGTGATAACGGCAGGGAGAGCTCCTACGAGCAGTACTTC
cdr3_aa: CAISDNGRESSYEQYF

d_call: .
v_call: TRBV9
j_call: TRBJ2-5
clone_size: .
cdr3_nt: TGTGCCAACAGCGTGTCCGGGAGAGAGACCCAGTACTTC
cdr3_aa: CANSVSGRETQYF

d_call: TRBD2
v_call: TRBV4-1
j_call: TRBJ2-7
clone_size: few
cdr3_nt: TGCGCCAGCAGCCAATCGAGACTAGCGGGAGCGTACGAGCAGTACTTC
cdr3_aa: CASSQSRLAGAYEQYF

d_call: TRBD2
v_call: TRBV15
j_call: TRBJ2-1
clone_size: few
cdr3_nt: TGTGCCACCAGCCCAGGAGGTAGCGGGAGGGTTGGGGAGCAGTTCTTC
cdr3_aa: CATSPGGSGRVGEQFF

d_call: TRBD2
v_call: TRBV20-1
j_call: TRBJ2-7
clone_size: .
cdr3_nt: TGCAGTACTAGAAGCGGGAATGGCTACGAGCAGTACTTC
cdr3_aa: CSTRSGNGYEQYF

d_call: TRBD2
v_call: TRBV6-5
j_call: TRBJ2-3
clone_size: .
cdr3_nt: TGTGCCAGCAGTTCACACCTATCCCATGGGACTAGCGGGGGGAGAGATACGCAGTATTTT
cdr3_aa: CASSSHLSHGTSGGRDTQYF

d_call: .
v_call: TRBV18
j_call: TRBJ2-7
clone_size: many
cdr3_nt: TGTGCCAGCAGTCCCACAGGGATCTACGAGCAGTACTTC
cdr3_aa: CASSPTGIYEQYF

d_call: .
v_call: TRBV20-1
j_call: TRBJ1-6
clone_size: .
cdr3_nt: TGCAGTGCTGGACCGGGACTCGAGAACTCACCCCTCCACTTT
cdr3_aa: CSAGPGLENSPLHF

d_call: .
v_call: TRBV9
j_call: TRBJ1-6
clone_size: .
cdr3_nt: TGTGCCAGCAGCGGCCCTGGAAGTGGTTCACCCCTCCACTTT
cdr3_aa: CASSGPGSGSPLHF

d_call: .
v_call: TRBV27
j_call: TRBJ1-1
clone_size: few
cdr3_nt: TGTGCCAGCAGAATGGACGGGAACACTGAAGCTTTCTTT
cdr3_aa: CASRMDGNTEAFF

d_call: TRBD2
v_call: TRBV4-1
j_call: TRBJ2-5
clone_size: few
cdr3_nt: TGCGCCAGCAGCCAAGGCCTAGCGGGGGTGGGAGAGACCCAGTACTTC
cdr3_aa: CASSQGLAGVGETQYF

d_call: .
v_call: TRBV7-2
j_call: TRBJ1-1
clone_size: .
cdr3_nt: TGTGCCAGCAGCGCGGGCCTAGGGGGTGAAGCTTTCTTT
cdr3_aa: CASSAGLGGEAFF

d_call: .
v_call: TRBV27
j_call: TRBJ2-6
clone_size: few
cdr3_nt: TGTGCCAGCAGTTTAATCAAGCATACTGGGGCCAACGTCCTGACTTTC
cdr3_aa: CASSLIKHTGANVLTF

d_call: .
v_call: TRBV15
j_call: TRBJ1-2
clone_size: .
cdr3_nt: TGTGCCACCAGCAGAGACCGGGGCGTCTATGGCTACACCTTC
cdr3_aa: CATSRDRGVYGYTF

d_call: .
v_call: TRBV7-9
j_call: TRBJ2-1
clone_size: few
cdr3_nt: TGTGCCAGCAGCCCTGGGAGGAGTAACGCCTACAATGAGCAGTTCTTC
cdr3_aa: CASSPGRSNAYNEQFF

d_call: .
v_call: TRBV7-3
j_call: TRBJ1-2
clone_size: few
cdr3_nt: TGTGCCAGCAGCTCCTACAAATCGAATGGCTACACCTTC
cdr3_aa: CASSSYKSNGYTF

d_call: .
v_call: TRBV20-1
j_call: TRBJ2-5
clone_size: few
cdr3_nt: TGCAGTGCTCCCCGGGACAGGCGGGAGCAGTACTTC
cdr3_aa: CSAPRDRREQYF

d_call: TRBD1
v_call: TRBV20-1
j_call: TRBJ1-5
clone_size: few
cdr3_nt: TGCAGTGCCCCCAAAGGGACAGGTAGCAATCAGCCCCAGCATTTT
cdr3_aa: CSAPKGTGSNQPQHF

d_call: .
v_call: TRBV10-2
j_call: TRBJ1-1
clone_size: .
cdr3_nt: TGCGCCAGCAGCACGAGTCGCGGACTGAACACTGAAGCTTTCTTT
cdr3_aa: CASSTSRGLNTEAFF

d_call: .
v_call: TRBV2
j_call: TRBJ1-1
clone_size: .
cdr3_nt: TGTGCCAGCCGTCCCCAGGGGATCAACACTGAAGCTTTCTTT
cdr3_aa: CASRPQGINTEAFF

d_call: TRBD2
v_call: TRBV6-2/TRBV6-3
j_call: TRBJ2-3
clone_size: .
cdr3_nt: TGTGCCAGCCTAATAGCGGGTCTTCACACAGATACGCAGTATTTT
cdr3_aa: CASLIAGLHTDTQYF

d_call: TRBD1
v_call: TRBV13
j_call: TRBJ2-5
clone_size: many
cdr3_nt: TGTGCCAGCAGCGGGGACAGGGCAGGAGGGACCCAGTACTTC
cdr3_aa: CASSGDRAGGTQYF

d_call: .
v_call: TRBV6-1
j_call: TRBJ2-7
clone_size: .
cdr3_nt: TGTGCCAGCACCGCCGAGGGGGGGAGCTCCTACGAGCAGTACTTC
cdr3_aa: CASTAEGGSSYEQYF

d_call: .
v_call: TRBV9
j_call: TRBJ2-1
clone_size: few
cdr3_nt: TGTGCCAGCAGCCCACAAGGGAGAGGAGTTGGCAGTAGTAATGAGCAGTTCTTC
cdr3_aa: CASSPQGRGVGSSNEQFF

d_call: .
v_call: TRBV5-1
j_call: TRBJ2-1
clone_size: .
cdr3_nt: TGCGCCAGCTGGAAGTATAGGGCCAATGAGCAGTTCTTC
cdr3_aa: CASWKYRANEQFF

d_call: TRBD2
v_call: TRBV27
j_call: TRBJ2-5
clone_size: .
cdr3_nt: TGTGTCAGCAGTTTAGGGGCGGGAGGAAAGACCCAGTACTTC
cdr3_aa: CVSSLGAGGKTQYF

d_call: .
v_call: TRBV2
j_call: TRBJ2-1
clone_size: few
cdr3_nt: TGTGCCAGCAGTGATGGGGTGGCAGGGACTGAGCAGTTCTTC
cdr3_aa: CASSDGVAGTEQFF

d_call: TRBD1
v_call: TRBV12-3/TRBV12-4
j_call: TRBJ1-6
clone_size: .
cdr3_nt: TGTGCCAGCAGTTCTGGACAGGGCCGGAATTCACCCCTCCACTTT
cdr3_aa: CASSSGQGRNSPLHF

d_call: .
v_call: TRBV7-9
j_call: TRBJ2-4
clone_size: .
cdr3_nt: TGTGCCAGCAGCTTCGGCGGGACTGACATTCAGTACTTC
cdr3_aa: CASSFGGTDIQYF

d_call: TRBD1
v_call: TRBV12-3/TRBV12-4
j_call: TRBJ1-2
clone_size: .
cdr3_nt: TGTGCCAGCAGCCGCGGGACAGCCATTGGGGGCTACACCTTC
cdr3_aa: CASSRGTAIGGYTF

d_call: .
v_call: TRBV2
j_call: TRBJ2-7
clone_size: .
cdr3_nt: TGTGCCAGCAGTGAAGCTATCAGGGGCTACGAGCAGTACTTC
cdr3_aa: CASSEAIRGYEQYF

d_call: .
v_call: TRBV28
j_call: TRBJ2-7
clone_size: few
cdr3_nt: TGTGCCAGCAGTTTTAAAACCTCCCAGTACTTC
cdr3_aa: CASSFKTSQYF

d_call: .
v_call: TRBV4-2
j_call: TRBJ1-6
clone_size: once
cdr3_nt: TGTGCCAGCAGCCAAGAAGTAGGCGCTAATTCACCCCTCCACTTT
cdr3_aa: CASSQEVGANSPLHF

d_call: .
v_call: TRBV20-1
j_call: TRBJ1-1
clone_size: once
cdr3_nt: TGCAGTGCCCCTCTGCGGACACATAACACTGAAGCTTTCTTT
cdr3_aa: CSAPLRTHNTEAFF

d_call: .
v_call: TRBV11-2
j_call: TRBJ2-5
clone_size: .
cdr3_nt: TGTGCCAGCAGCGCCACTAGGCTGGGTGAGACCCAGTACTTC
cdr3_aa: CASSATRLGETQYF

d_call: TRBD1
v_call: TRBV7-9
j_call: TRBJ1-4
clone_size: few
cdr3_nt: TGTGCCAGCAGCGGCCGGACAGGGTTGGATGAAAAACTGTTTTTT
cdr3_aa: CASSGRTGLDEKLFF

d_call: .
v_call: TRBV5-1
j_call: TRBJ1-5
clone_size: .
cdr3_nt: TGCGCCAGCAGCTTGGAACAGGGATACAATCAGCCCCAGCATTTT
cdr3_aa: CASSLEQGYNQPQHF

d_call: TRBD1
v_call: TRBV6-1
j_call: TRBJ1-4
clone_size: few
cdr3_nt: TGTGCCAGCAGGGATTCGTCGACAGGGGGATCGAGTGAAAAACTGTTTTTT
cdr3_aa: CASRDSSTGGSSEKLFF

d_call: TRBD2
v_call: TRBV10-1
j_call: TRBJ2-1
clone_size: .
cdr3_nt: TGCGCCAGCAGTGCCCTAGCGGGAGAGAATGAGCAGTTCTTC
cdr3_aa: CASSALAGENEQFF

d_call: TRBD2
v_call: TRBV20-1
j_call: TRBJ2-1
clone_size: few
cdr3_nt: TGCAGTGCTAGAAACCTAGCGGGGGCCCCTTCCTACAATGAGCAGTTCTTC
cdr3_aa: CSARNLAGAPSYNEQFF

d_call: TRBD1
v_call: TRBV19
j_call: TRBJ2-7
clone_size: .
cdr3_nt: TGTGCCAGTAGTCGCGGACAGGGGGTTAACGAGCAGTACTTC
cdr3_aa: CASSRGQGVNEQYF

d_call: .
v_call: TRBV14
j_call: TRBJ2-5
clone_size: .
cdr3_nt: TGTGCCAGCAGCCAAACCGGACAATCGGTCCAAGAGACCCAGTACTTC
cdr3_aa: CASSQTGQSVQETQYF

d_call: TRBD2
v_call: TRBV28
j_call: TRBJ2-1
clone_size: few
cdr3_nt: TGTGCCAGCAGTTTATACCGTGGACTAGTGTCCTACAATGAGCAGTTCTTC
cdr3_aa: CASSLYRGLVSYNEQFF

d_call: TRBD2
v_call: TRBV6-6
j_call: TRBJ2-7
clone_size: many
cdr3_nt: TGTGCCAGCAGTCGACTAGCGGGAGACGAGCAGTACTTC
cdr3_aa: CASSRLAGDEQYF

d_call: .
v_call: TRBV24-1
j_call: TRBJ1-5
clone_size: few
cdr3_nt: TGTGCCACCAGTGATGCCAAGGGGGGGAGCAATCAGCCCCAGCATTTT
cdr3_aa: CATSDAKGGSNQPQHF

d_call: .
v_call: TRBV20-1
j_call: TRBJ2-3
clone_size: few
cdr3_nt: TGCAGTGCTAGAGATGGACTCACAGATACGCAGTATTTT
cdr3_aa: CSARDGLTDTQYF

d_call: TRBD1
v_call: TRBV28
j_call: TRBJ2-7
clone_size: .
cdr3_nt: TGTGCCAGCAGTTTATTACCGGGACAGGGGGCCGACGAGCAGTACTTC
cdr3_aa: CASSLLPGQGADEQYF

d_call: .
v_call: TRBV4-2
j_call: TRBJ1-2
clone_size: .
cdr3_nt: TGTGCCAGCAGCCAAGTCGGGGGGCGAGACTATGGCTACACCTTC
cdr3_aa: CASSQVGGRDYGYTF

d_call: .
v_call: TRBV20-1
j_call: TRBJ1-5
clone_size: few
cdr3_nt: TGCAGTGCTAATTCCAGGATGGGGATCGGCAATCAGCCCCAGCATTTT
cdr3_aa: CSANSRMGIGNQPQHF

d_call: TRBD2
v_call: TRBV3-1
j_call: TRBJ2-5
clone_size: .
cdr3_nt: TGTGCCAGCAGCCAAACCACAGGGTTCACTAGCGGGGCCCAAGAGACCCAGTACTTC
cdr3_aa: CASSQTTGFTSGAQETQYF